Sequencing of this TCR beta chain was carried out in a study of T cell repertoires in cytomegalovirus infection (dated by TCRdb to the late 2010s). In the study overall: Donor HLA type was relevant to the analysis, because carriage of CMV infection together with the matching HLA type was indicated by public TCR beta signatures.

Overall results and qualifications from the work: Cumulative frequency of public TCR beta family members discriminated carriers of CMV infection plus the relevant HLA type in this cohort and an independent approximately 370-donor cohort. The ex vivo response was dominated by HLA-C-restricted CMV-specific TCR beta clonotypes, and the single most frequent clonotype in two of eight donors was supplied by these HLA-C-restricted clonotypes.

Concerning this clonotype itself: Its binding antigen is unknown. A much bigger clone sits one base away, suggesting this may be a read error. The conserved closing phenylalanine or tryptophan is absent in this CDR3, likely reflecting a read error.

Sequencing instrument: Illumina HiSeq 1500. The public reads were run again by TCRdb, first through fastp at Q25 and then through MiXCR, and only productive beta chains were kept. Here each entry gathers all rows of one CDR3 protein and keeps the most common genes and DNA. The sample has roughly 760,000 distinct CDR3 sequences on record, approximately 40% of them singletons. The ten largest clones add up to under 3% of the sample. CDR1 LNHDA and CDR2 SQIVND are derived from the germline V gene (reference sequence). The V end loses 6 bases and the J end loses 9 bases, and a stretch of 21 bases separates them. Including both end residues, the CDR3 is 15 amino acids long. The entry retains the CDR3 DNA only, 45 bases that are in frame from base 1.

The chain is made from TRBV19 and TRBJ2-1, and perhaps TRBD1 as D gene, on 6 matching bases. The specimen was PBMCs. This clonotype was sampled from a human donor in good health (CMV status not recorded). Some clones in this sample may be carry-over from other donors' samples. The nucleotide sequence is given as TGTGCCAGTAGATCAGACAGGCTTACATCTGGTGAGCAGTTCTTA. Translated, it reads CASRSDRLTSGEQFL.